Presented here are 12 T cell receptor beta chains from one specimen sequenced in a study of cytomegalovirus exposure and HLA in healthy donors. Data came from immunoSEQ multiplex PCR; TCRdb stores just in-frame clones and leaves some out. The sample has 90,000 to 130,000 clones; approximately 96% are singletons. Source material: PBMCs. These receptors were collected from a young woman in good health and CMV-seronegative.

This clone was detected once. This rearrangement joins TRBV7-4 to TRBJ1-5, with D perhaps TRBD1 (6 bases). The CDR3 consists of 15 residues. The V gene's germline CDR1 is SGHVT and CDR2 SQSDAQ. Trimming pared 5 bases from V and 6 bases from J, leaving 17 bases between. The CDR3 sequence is CASSPEPQGCQPQHF. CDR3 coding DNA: TGTGCCAGCAGCCCCGAGCCCCAGGGGTGTCAGCCCCAGCATTTT. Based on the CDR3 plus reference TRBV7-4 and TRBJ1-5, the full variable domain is GAGVSQSPRYKVAKRGRDVALRCDSISGHVTLYWYRQTLGQGSEVLTYSQSDAQRDKSGRPSGRFSAERPERSVSTLKIQRTEQGDSAVYLCASSPEPQGCQPQHFGDGTRLSIL.

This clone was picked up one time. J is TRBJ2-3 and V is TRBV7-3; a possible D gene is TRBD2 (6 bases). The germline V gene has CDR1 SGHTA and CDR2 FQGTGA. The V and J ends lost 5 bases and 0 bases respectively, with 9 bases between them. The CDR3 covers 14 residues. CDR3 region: CASSPRGSTDTQYF. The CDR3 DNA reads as TGTGCCAGCAGCCCACGGGGGAGCACAGATACGCAGTATTTT. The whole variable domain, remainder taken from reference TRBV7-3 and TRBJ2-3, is GAGVSQTPSNKVTEKGKYVELRCDPISGHTALYWYRQSLGQGPEFLIYFQGTGAADDSGLPNDRFFAVRPEGSVSTLKIQRTERGDSAVYLCASSPRGSTDTQYFGPGTRLTVL.

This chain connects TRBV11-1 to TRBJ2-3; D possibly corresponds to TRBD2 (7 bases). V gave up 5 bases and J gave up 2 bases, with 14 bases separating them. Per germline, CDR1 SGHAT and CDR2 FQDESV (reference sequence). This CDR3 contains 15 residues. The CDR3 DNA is TGTGCCAGCAGCCAAGGGGGGGCCTTCACAGATACGCAGTATTTT. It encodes CASSQGGAFTDTQYF.

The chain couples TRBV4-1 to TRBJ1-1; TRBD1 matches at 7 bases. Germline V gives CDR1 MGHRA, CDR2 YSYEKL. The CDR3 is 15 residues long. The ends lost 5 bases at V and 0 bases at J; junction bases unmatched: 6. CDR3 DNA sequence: TGCGCCAGCAGCGTATCGGACAGGATGAACACTGAAGCTTTCTTT. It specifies CASSVSDRMNTEAFF.

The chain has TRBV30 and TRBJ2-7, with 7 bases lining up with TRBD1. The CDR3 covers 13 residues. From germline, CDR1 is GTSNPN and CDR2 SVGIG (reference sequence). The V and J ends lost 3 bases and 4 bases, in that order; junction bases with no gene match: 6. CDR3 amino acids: CAWSRDSAYEQYF. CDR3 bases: TGTGCCTGGAGCAGGGACAGTGCTTACGAGCAGTACTTC.

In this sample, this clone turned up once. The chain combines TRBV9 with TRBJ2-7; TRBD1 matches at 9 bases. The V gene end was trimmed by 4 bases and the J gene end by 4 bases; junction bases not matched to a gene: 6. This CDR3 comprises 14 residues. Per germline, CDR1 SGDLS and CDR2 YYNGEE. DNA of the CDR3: TGTGCCAGCAGCCCCCCAGGGACAGGGTACGAGCAGTACTTC. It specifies CASSPPGTGYEQYF.

CDR3 residues: CASSRQGSREQYF. In DNA form, the CDR3 reads TGTGCCAGCAGTAGACAGGGCTCCCGCGAGCAGTACTTC. The chain carries TRBV2 and TRBJ2-7; 7 bases match TRBD1. Trimming took 5 bases from V and 6 from J; bases not matched to a gene: 7. This CDR3 has 13 residues. Germline CDR1 reads SNHLY; CDR2 reads FYNNEI.

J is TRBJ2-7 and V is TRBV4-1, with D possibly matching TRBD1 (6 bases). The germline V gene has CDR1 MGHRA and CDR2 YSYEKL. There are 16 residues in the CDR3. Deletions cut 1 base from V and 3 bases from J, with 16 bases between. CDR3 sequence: CASSQAGQRRGYEQYF. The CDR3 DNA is TGCGCCAGCAGCCAAGCCGGACAGCGGAGAGGCTACGAGCAGTACTTC.

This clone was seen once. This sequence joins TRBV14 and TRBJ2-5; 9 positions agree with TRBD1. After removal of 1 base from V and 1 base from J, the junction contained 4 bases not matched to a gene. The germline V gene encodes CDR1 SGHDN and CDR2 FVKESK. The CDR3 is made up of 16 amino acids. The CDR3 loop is CASSQGDRAFQETQYF. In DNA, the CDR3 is TGTGCCAGCAGCCAAGGGGACAGGGCTTTCCAAGAGACCCAGTACTTC.

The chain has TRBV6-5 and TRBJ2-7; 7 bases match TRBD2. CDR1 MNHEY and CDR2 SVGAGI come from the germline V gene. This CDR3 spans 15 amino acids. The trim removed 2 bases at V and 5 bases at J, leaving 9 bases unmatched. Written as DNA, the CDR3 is TGTGCCAGCAGTTACCCGGGGCGGGGGATCAACGAGCAGTACTTC. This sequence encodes CASSYPGRGINEQYF.

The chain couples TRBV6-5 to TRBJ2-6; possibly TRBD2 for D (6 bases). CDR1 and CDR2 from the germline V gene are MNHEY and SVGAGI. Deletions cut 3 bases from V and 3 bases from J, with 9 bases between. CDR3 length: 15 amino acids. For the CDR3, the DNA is TGTGCCAGCAGTTATGGCGGGGTTGGGGCCAACGTCCTGACTTTC. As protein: CASSYGGVGANVLTF.

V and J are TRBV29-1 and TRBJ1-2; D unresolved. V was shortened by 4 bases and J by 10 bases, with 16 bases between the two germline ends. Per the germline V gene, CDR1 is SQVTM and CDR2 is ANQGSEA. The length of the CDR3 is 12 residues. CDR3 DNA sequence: TGCAGCGTTGTCAGGCCTATCACCGACTACACCTTC. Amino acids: CSVVRPITDYTF.